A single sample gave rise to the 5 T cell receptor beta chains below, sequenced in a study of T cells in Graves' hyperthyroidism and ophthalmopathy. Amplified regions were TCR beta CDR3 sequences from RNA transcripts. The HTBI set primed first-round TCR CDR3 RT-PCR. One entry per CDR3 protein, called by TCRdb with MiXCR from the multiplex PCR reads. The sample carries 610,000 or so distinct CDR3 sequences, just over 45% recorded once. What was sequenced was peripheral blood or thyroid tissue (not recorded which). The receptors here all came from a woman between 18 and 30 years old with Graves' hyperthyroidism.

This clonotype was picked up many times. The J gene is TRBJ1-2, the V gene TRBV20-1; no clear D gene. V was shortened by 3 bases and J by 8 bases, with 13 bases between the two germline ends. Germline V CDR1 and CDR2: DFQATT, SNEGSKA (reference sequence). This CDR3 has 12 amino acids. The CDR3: CSASLPGEGYTF. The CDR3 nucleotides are TGCAGTGCTAGTCTACCGGGAGAGGGCTACACCTTC.

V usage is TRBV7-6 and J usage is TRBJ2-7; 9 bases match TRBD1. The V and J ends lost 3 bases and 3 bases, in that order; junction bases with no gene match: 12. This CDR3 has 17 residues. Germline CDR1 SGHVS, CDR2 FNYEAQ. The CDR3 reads CASSLEDRTGDGYEQYF. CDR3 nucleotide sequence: TGTGCCAGCAGCTTGGAAGACAGGACAGGGGACGGCTACGAGCAGTACTTC.

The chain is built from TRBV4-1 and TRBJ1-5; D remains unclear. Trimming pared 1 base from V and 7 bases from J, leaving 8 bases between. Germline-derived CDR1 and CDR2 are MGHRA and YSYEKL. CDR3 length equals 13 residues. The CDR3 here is CASSQAQAQPQHF. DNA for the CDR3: TGCGCCAGCAGCCAAGCCCAGGCGCAGCCCCAGCATTTT.

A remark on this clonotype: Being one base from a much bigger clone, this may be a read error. The CDR3 nucleotides read TGCGCCAGCAGCCAAGAGCGGGGTATCGCTAACACTGAAGCTTCCTTT. It translates to CASSQERGIANTEASF. The rearrangement uses TRBV4-3 and TRBJ1-1, with D uncertain. The CDR3 length is 16 residues. CDR1 LGHNA and CDR2 YSLEER come from the germline V gene.

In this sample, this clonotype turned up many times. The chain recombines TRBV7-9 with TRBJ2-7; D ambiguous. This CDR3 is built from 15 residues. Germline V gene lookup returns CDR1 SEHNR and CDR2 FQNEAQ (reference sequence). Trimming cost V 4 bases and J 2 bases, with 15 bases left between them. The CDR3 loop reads CASSSPPTLTYEQYF. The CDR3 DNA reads TGTGCCAGCAGCTCCCCCCCGACACTCACCTACGAGCAGTACTTC.